This TCR beta chain was captured by sequencing in a study of blood T cell repertoires in COVID-19. The wider study: From T cells, B-cell-depleted T cells, or PBMCs came the material, which was cDNA or gDNA.

Looked up from germline, CDR1 is LGHDT and CDR2 is YNNKEL (reference sequence). The CDR3 has 14 residues. Trimming shortened V by 4 bases and J by 3 bases, and 10 bases separated the two germline ends. This clone came up a few times. In the source study's methods: Nucleated cell number was recorded as an estimate derived from reference gene primer amplification. Assay used: immunoSEQ multiplex PCR; TCRdb lists only in-frame clones, some missing. V, J and clone size are those of that table, while D and trimming were read from the DNA. The sample has 140,000 to 150,000 clones, approximately 80% seen once.

The source of this sequence is a man aged 70-80 years who had recovered from COVID-19. The sequenced material came from peripheral blood. The chain uses TRBV3-1 (or the pseudogene TRBV3-2) and TRBJ1-3; D perhaps matches TRBD1 (6 bases). CDR3 DNA sequence: TGTGCCAGCAGCCCAGGGGCTGGTGGAAACACCATATATTTT. Protein: CASSPGAGGNTIYF.